This T cell receptor (beta chain) is from a study of glioma-infiltrating T cells after dendritic cell vaccination. The study, taken as a whole, reports: Few patients contributed both blood and tumor specimens.

Amplification used 60 V beta primers and 13 J beta primers. The assay was immunoSEQ multiplex PCR, and TCRdb's table has in-frame clones only and misses some. The top ten clones hold about 8.9% of a sample with 55,000 to 70,000 clones, about 81% of them seen once. The germline V and J ends were trimmed by 7 bases and 1 base, with 10 bases remaining between them. CDR1 is LNHDA and CDR2 is SQIVND in the germline V gene (reference sequence). The CDR3 is 14 amino acids. Turning to this clone: Antigen: not known.

The sequencing here drew on blood, taken before dendritic cell vaccination. The V call is TRBV19, the J call TRBJ1-4; weak D call: TRBD1 (6 bases). The TCR originated in a human donor with glioblastoma. The CDR3 loop reads CASTIRGTNEKLFF. CDR3 sequence (DNA): TGTGCCAGTACCATCAGGGGAACTAATGAAAAACTGTTTTTT.